The T cell receptor beta chain under discussion was sequenced for a study of OX40 agonist ivuxolimab in advanced cancers. Across the whole study: Partial response was recorded in three patients: one hepatocellular carcinoma and two cutaneous melanoma cases. Findings and limits, study-wide: Antigen specificity was not determined for the expanded peripheral T cells.

Assay used: immunoSEQ multiplex PCR; TCRdb lists only in-frame clones, some missing. The sample has under 70,000 clones, more than 80% seen once. As concerns this clone: Its antigen remains unidentified.

The CDR3 has 13 amino acids. Trimming removed 5 bases at V and 1 base at J, with 8 bases between. CDR1 is MNHEY, CDR2 SVGAGI, per germline. This chain connects TRBV6-5 to TRBJ2-5; possible D gene TRBD2, 5 bases. This clonotype originated in an adult with an advanced solid tumor such as melanoma, head and neck, liver or kidney cancer. The material sequenced was CD4+ or CD8+ T cells sorted from blood, taken in a trial of the OX40 agonist ivuxolimab. The CDR3 DNA is TGTGCCAGCAGTGCGGGCCTCCAAGAGACCCAGTACTTC. This encodes CASSAGLQETQYF.